This is a list of T cell receptor beta chains from one sample in a study of Ad26.COV2.S vaccination and SARS-CoV-2 variants. Some clones are missing from TCRdb's copy, which holds only in-frame ones; the method was immunoSEQ multiplex PCR. The sample shows approximately 420,000 clones, about 85% of them seen only once. The sequences come from peripheral blood, collected in a trial of Ad26.COV2.S vaccine versus placebo. The receptors derive from a person between 18 and 65 years old who received the Ad26.COV2.S COVID-19 vaccine or a placebo. Both conserved end residues are part of each CDR3. A D gene is named only where the DNA matches it firmly. Clone size is stated in some rows and not others, as once, few, many or a class when expanded.

J gene: TRBJ1-5; D gene: TRBD1; V gene: TRBV2; clone size: NA; CDR3 DNA: TGTGCCAGCAGAGAAAGGACAGGTCTTAGCAATCAGCCCCAGCATTTT; CDR3 protein: CASRERTGLSNQPQHF
J gene: TRBJ1-6; D gene: NA; V gene: TRBV5-6; clone size: NA; CDR3 DNA: TGTGCCAGCAGCGGACAAATTAATTCACCCCTCCACTTT; CDR3 protein: CASSGQINSPLHF
J gene: TRBJ1-1; D gene: TRBD1; V gene: TRBV6-5; clone size: few; CDR3 DNA: TGTGCCAGCAGTCAGGGGGGCACGGCTTTCTTT; CDR3 protein: CASSQGGTAFF
J gene: TRBJ1-1; D gene: NA; V gene: TRBV11-1; clone size: NA; CDR3 DNA: TGTGCCAGCAGTTTAAATGGACGGAACACTGAAGCTTTCTTT; CDR3 protein: CASSLNGRNTEAFF
J gene: TRBJ2-6; D gene: NA; V gene: TRBV7-6; clone size: NA; CDR3 DNA: TGTGCCAGCAGCCCCAGGGTGTCTGGGGCCAACGTCCTGACTTTC; CDR3 protein: CASSPRVSGANVLTF
J gene: TRBJ1-1; D gene: NA; V gene: TRBV6-6; clone size: once; CDR3 DNA: TGTGCCAGTACAGGGTTCCTCACTGAAGCTTTCTTT; CDR3 protein: CASTGFLTEAFF
J gene: TRBJ2-1; D gene: NA; V gene: TRBV19; clone size: NA; CDR3 DNA: TGTGCCAGTAGTATCGGATGGGGGAACAATGAGCAGTTCTTC; CDR3 protein: CASSIGWGNNEQFF
J gene: TRBJ2-7; D gene: NA; V gene: TRBV27; clone size: many; CDR3 DNA: TGTGCCAGCAGTTTGAAAGGTGGTTTCGAGCAGTACTTC; CDR3 protein: CASSLKGGFEQYF
J gene: TRBJ1-1; D gene: NA; V gene: TRBV5-5; clone size: NA; CDR3 DNA: TGTGCCAGCAGTCTTTTGAACACTGAAGCTTTCTTT; CDR3 protein: CASSLLNTEAFF
J gene: TRBJ1-2; D gene: NA; V gene: TRBV7-8; clone size: NA; CDR3 DNA: TGTGCCAGCAGCTACTACCGGACCTTTCCCTATGGCTACACCTTC; CDR3 protein: CASSYYRTFPYGYTF
J gene: TRBJ2-1; D gene: NA; V gene: TRBV19; clone size: NA; CDR3 DNA: TGTGCCAGTAGTATCCGTGGCGGCTACTATGAGCAGTTCTTC; CDR3 protein: CASSIRGGYYEQFF
J gene: TRBJ2-2; D gene: TRBD2; V gene: TRBV3-1/TRBV3-2; clone size: NA; CDR3 DNA: TGTGCCAGCAGCCAAGATGAACTAGCGGGGGATTACGGGGAGCTGTTTTTT; CDR3 protein: CASSQDELAGDYGELFF
J gene: TRBJ1-6; D gene: NA; V gene: TRBV7-2; clone size: NA; CDR3 DNA: TGTGCCAGCAGCTTAGACAGAAATTCACCCCTCCACTTT; CDR3 protein: CASSLDRNSPLHF
J gene: TRBJ2-3; D gene: NA; V gene: TRBV2; clone size: NA; CDR3 DNA: TGTGCCAGCAGTGATTCTTCAGCCGTCGGAAGCGTATTACATACGCAGTATTTT; CDR3 protein: CASSDSSAVGSVLHTQYF
J gene: TRBJ1-1; D gene: TRBD1; V gene: TRBV7-9; clone size: NA; CDR3 DNA: TGTGCCAGCAGCTTCCAGACAGGGGCGGCTGAAGCTTTCTTT; CDR3 protein: CASSFQTGAAEAFF
J gene: TRBJ2-5; D gene: NA; V gene: TRBV3-1/TRBV3-2; clone size: NA; CDR3 DNA: TGTGCCAGCAGCCAAGATCTGGCTGAACAAGAGACCCAGTACTTC; CDR3 protein: CASSQDLAEQETQYF
J gene: TRBJ1-2; D gene: NA; V gene: TRBV7-8; clone size: NA; CDR3 DNA: TGTGCCAGCGGACGTACAGCTTATGGCTACACCTTC; CDR3 protein: CASGRTAYGYTF
J gene: TRBJ1-5; D gene: NA; V gene: TRBV30; clone size: NA; CDR3 DNA: TGTGCCTGGAGCCAAAGGTGGATAAGTAGCAATCAGCCCCAGCATTTT; CDR3 protein: CAWSQRWISSNQPQHF
J gene: TRBJ2-7; D gene: NA; V gene: TRBV7-2; clone size: NA; CDR3 DNA: TGTGCCAGCAGCTCCACCTCCTACGAGCAGTACTTC; CDR3 protein: CASSSTSYEQYF
J gene: TRBJ2-3; D gene: TRBD2; V gene: TRBV6-6; clone size: NA; CDR3 DNA: TGTGCCAGCAGCCCTGGGGCGGGGGGGCGTACAGATACGCAGTATTTT; CDR3 protein: CASSPGAGGRTDTQYF